This T cell receptor beta chain was documented in a study of graft-versus-host responses after intestinal transplantation. Study at large: Each recipient received a multivisceral, liver-intestinal, or isolated intestinal graft. The recipients all started with anti-thymocyte globulin induction and then took tacrolimus and steroids for approximately 3 years. Broader study findings: There was an association between peak levels of circulating GvH clones and early post-transplant HvG declines. Investigators detected GvH clones in recipient marrow, with some emerging earlier in ileum or blood.

Worth noting for this clone: Its antigen is undetermined.

Clones were sequenced by immunoSEQ multiplex PCR, and TCRdb holds only the in-frame ones, with some missing. The sample holds tens of thousands of clones, about 93% seen once. CDR1 and CDR2 from the germline V gene are MDHEN and SYDVKM. The CDR3 is 15 residues long. V was clipped by 3 bases and J by 9 bases, with 18 bases between them. This chain links TRBV28 with TRBJ2-1, with D perhaps TRBD2 (5 bases). The TCR originated in a human donor who received an intestinal transplant. The sequencing used unstimulated CD8+ T cells sorted from spleen or lymph node cells, collected before intestinal transplant. The CDR3 sequence is CASSFRGPPHTEQFF. In DNA, the CDR3 is TGTGCCAGCAGTTTCCGAGGGCCTCCCCACACTGAGCAGTTCTTC.